Below are 2 T cell receptor beta chains sequenced from a single sample in a study of cytomegalovirus exposure and HLA in healthy donors. The PCR ran on 60 Vbeta and 13 Jbeta primers. Assay: immunoSEQ multiplex PCR; the TCRdb copy retains only in-frame clones and omits some. The table has about 150,000 clones, around 80% seen once. The sample was PBMCs. The receptors originated from a young man in good health and CMV-seropositive.

This sequence joins TRBV5-4 and TRBJ1-2; 7 positions agree with TRBD1. This CDR3 is built from 16 residues. Per the germline V gene, CDR1 is SGHNT and CDR2 is YYREEE (reference sequence). Unmatched junction bases numbered 9, after V lost 4 bases and J lost 0 bases. The DNA for the CDR3 is TGTGCCAGCAGCCTGGCCGACAGGGAGGCTAACTATGGCTACACCTTC. Its translation: CASSLADREANYGYTF.

This chain uses TRBV5-4 with TRBJ2-7, with 11 positions matching TRBD2. The CDR3 extends over 15 amino acids. The V gene's germline CDR1 is SGHNT and CDR2 YYREEE (reference sequence). Trimming cost V 3 bases and J 3 bases; bases outside gene matches: 5. The CDR3 nucleotides are TGTGCCAGCAGCTCGACTAGCGGGGTTCTCTACGAGCAGTACTTC. The encoded protein is CASSSTSGVLYEQYF.